This T cell receptor (beta chain) was documented in a study of control samples from healthy donors and cancer patients. The data were produced by immunoSEQ multiplex PCR, yet TCRdb's version contains in-frame clones alone and is incomplete. The repertoire holds roughly 130,000 clones, with around 90% as singletons. V was cut by 5 bases and J by 2 bases, with 13 bases left in between. Germline V gene data show CDR1 as SGHDT and CDR2 as YYEEEE. The CDR3 extends over 14 amino acids. The genes are TRBV5-6 and TRBJ1-1; possibly TRBD1 for D (5 bases). The sequencing sample was made of blood. This TCR was sampled from a man between 18 and 35 years old in good health. CDR3 DNA sequence: TGTGCCAGCAGATTCCGGACATTTAACACTGAAGCTTTCTTT. Protein: CASRFRTFNTEAFF.